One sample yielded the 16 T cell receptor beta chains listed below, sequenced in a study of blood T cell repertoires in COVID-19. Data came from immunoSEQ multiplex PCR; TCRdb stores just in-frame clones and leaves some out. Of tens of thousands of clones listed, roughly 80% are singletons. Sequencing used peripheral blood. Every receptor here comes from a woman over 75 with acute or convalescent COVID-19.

CDR3 protein: CASSLGGNEQFF. CDR3 nucleotide sequence: TGTGCCAGCAGCCTAGGGGGCAATGAGCAGTTCTTC. The chain has TRBV25-1 and TRBJ2-1; D might be TRBD1 (6 bases). V lost 6 bases and J lost 6, with 9 bases in between. The CDR3 is 12 residues long. CDR1 and CDR2 from the germline V gene are MGHDK and SYGVNS.

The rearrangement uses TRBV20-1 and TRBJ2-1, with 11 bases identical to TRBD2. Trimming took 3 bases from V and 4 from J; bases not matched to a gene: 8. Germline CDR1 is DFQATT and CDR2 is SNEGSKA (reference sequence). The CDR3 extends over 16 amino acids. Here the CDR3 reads CSASGVSGGAYNEQFF. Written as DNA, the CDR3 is TGCAGTGCTAGTGGAGTTAGCGGGGGGGCGTACAATGAGCAGTTCTTC.

CDR3 amino acids: CSASGTSGGASYEQYF. CDR3 sequence (DNA): TGCAGTGCTAGTGGAACTAGCGGGGGGGCCTCCTACGAGCAGTACTTC. The genes are TRBV20-1 and TRBJ2-7; 13 bases are shared with TRBD2. Germline V lookup: CDR1 DFQATT, CDR2 SNEGSKA (reference sequence). Trimming at V came to 3 bases and at J to 0 bases, leaving 5 bases not matched to a gene. The CDR3 has 16 residues.

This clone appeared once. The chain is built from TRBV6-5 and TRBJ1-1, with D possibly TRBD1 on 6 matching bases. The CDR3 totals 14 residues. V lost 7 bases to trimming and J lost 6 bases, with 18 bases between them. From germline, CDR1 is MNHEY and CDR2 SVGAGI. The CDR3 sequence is CASTLTGGRAEAFF. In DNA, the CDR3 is TGTGCCAGCACTCTTACGGGGGGGCGGGCTGAAGCTTTCTTT.

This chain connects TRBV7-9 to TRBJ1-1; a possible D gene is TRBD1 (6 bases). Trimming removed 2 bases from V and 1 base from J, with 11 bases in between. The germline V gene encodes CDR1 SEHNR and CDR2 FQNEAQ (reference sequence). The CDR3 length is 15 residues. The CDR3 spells CASSLMGQANTEAFF. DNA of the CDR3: TGTGCCAGCAGCTTAATGGGACAAGCGAACACTGAAGCTTTCTTT.

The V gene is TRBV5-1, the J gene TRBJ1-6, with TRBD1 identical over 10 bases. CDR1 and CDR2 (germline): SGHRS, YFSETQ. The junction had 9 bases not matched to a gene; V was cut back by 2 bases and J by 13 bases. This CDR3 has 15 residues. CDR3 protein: CASSLGTGVSLPLHF. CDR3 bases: TGCGCCAGCAGCTTAGGGACAGGGGTGAGCCTCCCCCTCCACTTT.

CDR3 DNA sequence: TGTGCCAGTAGTATCGCAGGGGGCGGAGAGCAGTTCTTC. Translation gives CASSIAGGGEQFF. This chain uses TRBV19 with TRBJ2-1, with 8 bases matching TRBD1. The germline V gene encodes CDR1 LNHDA and CDR2 SQIVND (reference sequence). V trimming: 3 bases; J trimming: 10 bases; junction bases outside the gene matches: 5. CDR3 length: 13 amino acids.

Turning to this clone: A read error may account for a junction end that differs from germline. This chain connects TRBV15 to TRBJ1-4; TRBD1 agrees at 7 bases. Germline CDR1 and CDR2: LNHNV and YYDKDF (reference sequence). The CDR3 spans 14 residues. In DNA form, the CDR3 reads TGTGCCACCAGCCGAGACAGGGCCAATGAAAAACTGTTTTTT. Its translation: CATSRDRANEKLFF.

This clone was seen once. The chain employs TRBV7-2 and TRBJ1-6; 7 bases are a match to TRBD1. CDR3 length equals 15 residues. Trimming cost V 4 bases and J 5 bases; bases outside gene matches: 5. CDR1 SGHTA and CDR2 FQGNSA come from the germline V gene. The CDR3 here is CASSSGTADNSPLHF. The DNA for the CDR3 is TGTGCCAGCAGCTCCGGGACAGCAGATAATTCACCCCTCCACTTT.

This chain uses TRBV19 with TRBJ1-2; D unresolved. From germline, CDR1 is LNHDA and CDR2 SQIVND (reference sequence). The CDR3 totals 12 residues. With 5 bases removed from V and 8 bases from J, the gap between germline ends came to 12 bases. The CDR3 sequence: CASSLQVGGYTF. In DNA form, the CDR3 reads TGTGCCAGTAGTCTCCAGGTTGGGGGCTACACCTTC.

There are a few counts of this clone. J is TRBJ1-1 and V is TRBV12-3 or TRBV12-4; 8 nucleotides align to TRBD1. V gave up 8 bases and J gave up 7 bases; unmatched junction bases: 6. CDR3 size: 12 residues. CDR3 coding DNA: TGTGCCAGCGGATGGACAGGGCGTGAAGCTTTCTTT. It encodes CASGWTGREAFF.

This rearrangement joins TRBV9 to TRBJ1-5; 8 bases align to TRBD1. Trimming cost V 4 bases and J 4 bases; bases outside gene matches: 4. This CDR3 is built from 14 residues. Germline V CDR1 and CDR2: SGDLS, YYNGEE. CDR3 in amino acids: CASSRTGQNQPQHF. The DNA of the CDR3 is TGTGCCAGCAGCCGGACAGGGCAAAATCAGCCCCAGCATTTT.

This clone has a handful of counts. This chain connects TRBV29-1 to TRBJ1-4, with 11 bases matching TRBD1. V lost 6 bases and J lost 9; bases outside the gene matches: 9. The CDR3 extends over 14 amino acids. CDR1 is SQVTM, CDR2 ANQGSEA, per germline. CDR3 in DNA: TGCAGCGTCCTAGTCGGACAGGGGGCCCAAAAACTGTTTTTT. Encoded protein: CSVLVGQGAQKLFF.

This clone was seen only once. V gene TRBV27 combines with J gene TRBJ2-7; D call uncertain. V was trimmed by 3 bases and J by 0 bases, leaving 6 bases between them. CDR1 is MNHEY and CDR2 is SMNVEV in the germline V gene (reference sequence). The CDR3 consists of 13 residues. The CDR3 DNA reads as TGTGCCAGCAGTTTCACGGTCTCCTACGAGCAGTACTTC. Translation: CASSFTVSYEQYF.

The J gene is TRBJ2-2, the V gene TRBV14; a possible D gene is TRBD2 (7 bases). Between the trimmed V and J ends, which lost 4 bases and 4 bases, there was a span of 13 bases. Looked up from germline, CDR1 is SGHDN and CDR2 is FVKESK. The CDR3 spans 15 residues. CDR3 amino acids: CASSREGGPTGELFF. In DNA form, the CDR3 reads TGTGCCAGCAGCCGGGAGGGGGGTCCCACCGGGGAGCTGTTTTTT.

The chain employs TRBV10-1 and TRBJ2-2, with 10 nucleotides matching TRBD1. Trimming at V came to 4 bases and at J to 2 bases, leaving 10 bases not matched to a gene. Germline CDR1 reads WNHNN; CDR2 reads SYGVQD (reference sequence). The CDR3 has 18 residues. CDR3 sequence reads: CASSGNLDRGVNTGELFF. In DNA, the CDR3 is TGCGCCAGCAGTGGTAACCTGGACAGGGGGGTAAACACCGGGGAGCTGTTTTTT.